These 4 T cell receptor beta chains were sequenced from one sample in a study of early T cells in non-severe SARS-CoV-2 infection. TCRdb re-derived calls from the 5' RACE reads in MiXCR, one entry per CDR3 protein. The sample includes 70,000 or so distinct CDR3 sequences, about 4.9% of them seen just once. The sample here was whole blood, taken at baseline. The receptor source for this set is an adult who was a healthcare worker with PCR-confirmed SARS-CoV-2 infection or an uninfected control (not recorded which). The donor label of this sample is uncertain.

There are a few counts of this clonotype. The J gene is TRBJ1-5, the V gene TRBV20-1; D gene unclear. V was trimmed by 8 bases and J by 4 bases, leaving 12 bases between them. Germline lookup yields CDR1 DFQATT and CDR2 SNEGSKA (reference sequence). The CDR3 extends over 12 amino acids. Here the CDR3 reads CSSLRPNQPQHF. The CDR3 DNA sequence: TGCAGTTCTCTTCGGCCTAATCAGCCCCAGCATTTT.

The chain uses TRBV5-1 and TRBJ2-3; D ambiguous. V lost 0 bases to trimming and J lost 3 bases, with 8 bases between them. Germline CDR1 SGHRS, CDR2 YFSETQ. The CDR3 contains 14 residues. CDR3 bases: TGCGCCAGCAGCTTGGGGCAGACGACAGATACGCAGTATTTT. Translated, it gives CASSLGQTTDTQYF.

The J gene is TRBJ1-1, the V gene TRBV27, with a tentative D call TRBD1 (6 bases). Germline CDR1 MNHEY, CDR2 SMNVEV (reference sequence). This CDR3 contains 14 residues. Trimming left V 5 bases short and J 4 bases short, with 14 bases between. This CDR3 is CASSPAGQFTEAFF. CDR3 DNA sequence: TGTGCCAGCAGTCCGGCCGGACAGTTCACTGAAGCTTTCTTT.

This clonotype was recorded many times. This chain connects TRBV24-1 to TRBJ2-1; unclear D gene. V lost 3 bases to trimming and J lost 6 bases, with 5 bases between them. Germline-derived CDR1 and CDR2 are KGHDR and SFDVKD. This CDR3 is 12 amino acids long. The CDR3 spells CATSDPLNEQFF. In DNA, the CDR3 is TGTGCCACCAGTGATCCCCTCAATGAGCAGTTCTTC.